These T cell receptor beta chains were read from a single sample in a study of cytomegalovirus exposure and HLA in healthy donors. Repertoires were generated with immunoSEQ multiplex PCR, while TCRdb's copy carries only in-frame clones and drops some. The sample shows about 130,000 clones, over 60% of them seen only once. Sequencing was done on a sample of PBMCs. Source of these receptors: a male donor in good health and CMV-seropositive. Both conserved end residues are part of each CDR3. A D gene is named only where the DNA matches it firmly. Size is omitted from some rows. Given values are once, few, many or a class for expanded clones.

CDR3aa: CASRGSGNTIYF
CDR3nt: TGCGCCAGCCGGGGCTCTGGAAACACCATATATTTT
v_gene: TRBV5-1
j_gene: TRBJ1-3
abundance: .
d_gene: .

CDR3aa: CASSVLQGNSGYTF
CDR3nt: TGTGCCAGCAGCGTCCTACAGGGGAATAGCGGCTACACCTTC
v_gene: TRBV5-6
j_gene: TRBJ1-2
abundance: .
d_gene: TRBD1

CDR3aa: CASSITGTGVYEQYF
CDR3nt: TGTGCCAGTAGTATTACCGGGACAGGGGTCTACGAGCAGTACTTC
v_gene: TRBV19
j_gene: TRBJ2-7
abundance: .
d_gene: TRBD1

CDR3aa: CASSYGTSGAYEQYF
CDR3nt: TGTGCCAGCAGCTACGGGACTAGCGGGGCCTACGAGCAGTACTTC
v_gene: TRBV5-6
j_gene: TRBJ2-7
abundance: .
d_gene: TRBD2

CDR3aa: CASSEVGQLNGYTF
CDR3nt: TGTGCCAGCAGTGAAGTAGGACAGTTGAATGGCTACACCTTC
v_gene: TRBV2
j_gene: TRBJ1-2
abundance: .
d_gene: .

CDR3aa: CASSLGTGNYEQYF
CDR3nt: TGTGCCAGCAGTTTAGGGACAGGGAACTACGAGCAGTACTTC
v_gene: TRBV27
j_gene: TRBJ2-7
abundance: .
d_gene: TRBD1

CDR3aa: CASSPQYTEAFF
CDR3nt: TGTGCCAGCAGCCCACAATACACTGAAGCTTTCTTT
v_gene: TRBV7-9
j_gene: TRBJ1-1
abundance: few
d_gene: .

CDR3aa: CASRQGAGELFF
CDR3nt: TGTGCCAGCAGACAGGGGGCCGGGGAGCTGTTTTTT
v_gene: TRBV9
j_gene: TRBJ2-2
abundance: .
d_gene: TRBD1

CDR3aa: CASSLDTGGGNEQFF
CDR3nt: TGCGCCAGCAGCCTCGACACAGGGGGCGGCAATGAGCAGTTCTTC
v_gene: TRBV5-1
j_gene: TRBJ2-1
abundance: few
d_gene: TRBD1

CDR3aa: CASSQDHPTSGGASDQETQYF
CDR3nt: TGTGCCAGCAGCCAAGATCATCCGACTAGCGGGGGGGCCTCGGACCAAGAGACCCAGTACTTC
v_gene: TRBV14
j_gene: TRBJ2-5
abundance: .
d_gene: TRBD2

CDR3aa: CASSPPGRTPDTQYF
CDR3nt: TGCGCCAGCAGCCCACCGGGGAGGACGCCAGATACGCAGTATTTT
v_gene: TRBV5-1
j_gene: TRBJ2-3
abundance: .
d_gene: .

CDR3aa: CASTGGSAGANVLTF
CDR3nt: TGTGCCAGCACAGGGGGCTCAGCTGGGGCCAACGTCCTGACTTTC
v_gene: TRBV6-5
j_gene: TRBJ2-6
abundance: .
d_gene: TRBD1

CDR3aa: CASSSPFGGSVRTEAFF
CDR3nt: TGTGCCAGCAGCTCCCCCTTTGGGGGGTCAGTTCGCACTGAAGCTTTCTTT
v_gene: TRBV11-2
j_gene: TRBJ1-1
abundance: few
d_gene: .

CDR3aa: CASSPGTGDNSPLHF
CDR3nt: TGCGCCAGCAGCCCCGGGACAGGGGATAATTCACCCCTCCACTTT
v_gene: TRBV5-1
j_gene: TRBJ1-6
abundance: .
d_gene: TRBD1

CDR3aa: CASSGGGGSYEQYF
CDR3nt: TGTGCCAGCAGCGGGGGGGGTGGGTCCTACGAGCAGTACTTC
v_gene: TRBV9
j_gene: TRBJ2-7
abundance: .
d_gene: TRBD2

CDR3aa: CASSPSGDQPQHF
CDR3nt: TGTGCCAGCTCACCCTCAGGGGATCAGCCCCAGCATTTT
v_gene: TRBV18
j_gene: TRBJ1-5
abundance: once
d_gene: .

CDR3aa: CASSYNREKLFF
CDR3nt: TGTGCCAGCAGCTATAACCGGGAAAAACTGTTTTTT
v_gene: TRBV7-9
j_gene: TRBJ1-4
abundance: .
d_gene: .

CDR3aa: CASSRPGQGGNTEAFF
CDR3nt: TGCGCCAGCAGCCGGCCAGGACAGGGGGGGAACACTGAAGCTTTCTTT
v_gene: TRBV4-1
j_gene: TRBJ1-1
abundance: .
d_gene: TRBD1

CDR3aa: CASSTGGMTGELFF
CDR3nt: TGTGCCAGCAGTACAGGGGGGATGACCGGGGAGCTGTTTTTT
v_gene: TRBV28
j_gene: TRBJ2-2
abundance: .
d_gene: TRBD1

CDR3aa: CASSVVAASTDTQYF
CDR3nt: TGTGCCAGCAGCGTAGTGGCGGCTAGCACAGATACGCAGTATTTT
v_gene: TRBV9
j_gene: TRBJ2-3
abundance: few
d_gene: .

CDR3aa: CASSETLGLAGETQYF
CDR3nt: TGTGCCAGCAGTGAGACCCTGGGACTAGCAGGGGAGACCCAGTACTTC
v_gene: TRBV6-1
j_gene: TRBJ2-5
abundance: .
d_gene: TRBD2

CDR3aa: CATSRPDIAYEQYF
CDR3nt: TGTGCCACCAGCAGACCGGACATAGCCTACGAGCAGTACTTC
v_gene: TRBV15
j_gene: TRBJ2-7
abundance: few
d_gene: .

CDR3aa: CASTSGGYGGYTF
CDR3nt: TGTGCCAGCACCTCTGGGGGGTACGGTGGCTACACCTTC
v_gene: TRBV25-1
j_gene: TRBJ1-2
abundance: .
d_gene: .

CDR3aa: CAWGHPKNIQYF
CDR3nt: TGTGCCTGGGGACATCCCAAAAACATTCAGTACTTC
v_gene: TRBV30
j_gene: TRBJ2-4
abundance: few
d_gene: .

CDR3aa: CASSSGTGITDTQYF
CDR3nt: TGTGCCAGCAGTTCCGGGACAGGGATAACAGATACGCAGTATTTT
v_gene: TRBV28
j_gene: TRBJ2-3
abundance: .
d_gene: TRBD1

CDR3aa: CASSPHRGGSNEQFF
CDR3nt: TGTGCCAGCAGCCCCCACCGGGGGGGTTCAAATGAGCAGTTCTTC
v_gene: TRBV6-5
j_gene: TRBJ2-1
abundance: .
d_gene: TRBD2

CDR3aa: CASSPSLFSGANVLTF
CDR3nt: TGTGCCAGCTCACCATCGCTATTCTCTGGGGCCAACGTCCTGACTTTC
v_gene: TRBV18
j_gene: TRBJ2-6
abundance: .
d_gene: .

CDR3aa: CASSQFRNTEAFF
CDR3nt: TGTGCCAGCAGCCAATTCCGGAACACTGAAGCTTTCTTT
v_gene: TRBV14
j_gene: TRBJ1-1
abundance: .
d_gene: .

CDR3aa: CASSPRDTAYEQYF
CDR3nt: TGTGCCAGCTCACCCCGGGACACTGCCTACGAGCAGTACTTC
v_gene: TRBV18
j_gene: TRBJ2-7
abundance: .
d_gene: .

CDR3aa: CASSYGTSGTSYEQYF
CDR3nt: TGTGCCAGCAGTTATGGGACTAGCGGGACCTCTTACGAGCAGTACTTC
v_gene: TRBV27
j_gene: TRBJ2-7
abundance: .
d_gene: TRBD2

CDR3aa: CASSVALATDTQYF
CDR3nt: TGTGCCAGCAGCGTAGCCCTAGCCACAGATACGCAGTATTTT
v_gene: TRBV9
j_gene: TRBJ2-3
abundance: .
d_gene: .

CDR3aa: CASSKGLAGADNEQFF
CDR3nt: TGTGCCAGCAGCAAGGGACTAGCGGGAGCGGACAATGAGCAGTTCTTC
v_gene: TRBV7-9
j_gene: TRBJ2-1
abundance: .
d_gene: TRBD2

CDR3aa: CASSASVGQGTDTQYF
CDR3nt: TGTGCCAGCAGCGCCTCAGTGGGACAGGGGACAGATACGCAGTATTTT
v_gene: TRBV9
j_gene: TRBJ2-3
abundance: few
d_gene: TRBD1

CDR3aa: CASSLRDTAYEQYF
CDR3nt: TGTGCCAGCAGCCTCCGGGACACCGCCTACGAGCAGTACTTC
v_gene: TRBV5-4
j_gene: TRBJ2-7
abundance: .
d_gene: .

CDR3aa: CGSRRGQGGEKLFF
CDR3nt: TGTGGCTCGAGGAGGGGACAGGGAGGTGAAAAACTGTTTTTT
v_gene: TRBV2
j_gene: TRBJ1-4
abundance: few
d_gene: TRBD1

CDR3aa: CASSAVGQMDGYTF
CDR3nt: TGTGCCAGCAGCGCAGTGGGACAGATGGATGGCTACACCTTC
v_gene: TRBV7-9
j_gene: TRBJ1-2
abundance: .
d_gene: TRBD1

CDR3aa: CASSLAGLAIRSTGELFF
CDR3nt: TGCGCCAGCAGCTTGGCCGGACTAGCCATCCGAAGCACCGGGGAGCTGTTTTTT
v_gene: TRBV5-1
j_gene: TRBJ2-2
abundance: .
d_gene: TRBD2